The present entry profiles one TCR beta chain with its context. The data originate from a study of blood T cell repertoires in COVID-19. For the study at large: Researchers got acute and convalescent COVID-19 samples from the United States, Italy and Spain. PBMCs, B-cell-depleted T cells, or T cells provided the cDNA or gDNA that made up the material.

Per the authors' pipeline: Counts of nucleated cells, estimated from reference gene primer amplification, were obtained. The table came from immunoSEQ multiplex PCR; TCRdb's copy has only in-frame clones and leaves some out. Clone size and the V and J calls come from that table; the DNA yielded D and trimming. The sample has some 200,000 clones; around 87% are singletons. V was shortened by 8 bases and J by 1 base, with 26 bases between the two germline ends. This CDR3 is built from 18 residues. The V gene's germline CDR1 is SNHLY and CDR2 FYNNEI. The J gene is TRBJ1-1, the V gene TRBV2; unclear D gene. The sample comprised PBMCs or T cells enriched from blood (not recorded which). This receptor was identified in a woman younger than 35 in a cohort exposed to, infected with or recovered from COVID-19 (not recorded which). The CDR3 sequence: CASQKSREAPGPNTEAFF. Here the CDR3 DNA reads TGTGCCAGCCAAAAATCCCGGGAAGCCCCCGGTCCGAACACTGAAGCTTTCTTT.